This entry lists 15 T cell receptor beta chains sequenced from one sample in a study of blood T cell repertoires in COVID-19. Sequenced by immunoSEQ multiplex PCR; TCRdb stores in-frame clones only, minus some. The sample carries 100,000 or so clones, more than 90% recorded once. Sequencing used peripheral blood. The origin of the receptors is a man aged 65 to 85 with acute or convalescent COVID-19.

This rearrangement joins TRBV11-3 to TRBJ2-2, with 7 nucleotides matching TRBD1. The CDR3 runs to 15 residues. Germline loops: CDR1 SGHNT, CDR2 YENEEA. J lost 0 bases, V lost 5 bases, and 3 bases had no gene match. In nucleotides, the CDR3 is TGTGCCAGCAGCACAACAGGGGCGAACACCGGGGAGCTGTTTTTT. Amino acids: CASSTTGANTGELFF.

The V call is TRBV5-1, the J call TRBJ2-1; tentatively, D is TRBD2 (6 bases). V was cut by 2 bases and J by 7 bases, with 13 bases left in between. This CDR3 has 14 residues. Germline lookup yields CDR1 SGHRS and CDR2 YFSETQ. CDR3 sequence: CASSLGGAGNEQFF. CDR3 DNA: TGCGCCAGCAGCTTAGGAGGGGCTGGGAATGAGCAGTTCTTC. The full variable domain, with the rest looked up from reference TRBV5-1 and TRBJ2-1, is KAGVTQTPRYLIKTRGQQVTLSCSPISGHRSVSWYQQTPGQGLQFLFEYFSETQRNKGNFPGRFSGRQFSNSRSEMNVSTLELGDSALYLCASSLGGAGNEQFFGPGTRLTVL.

The rearrangement uses TRBV12-5 and TRBJ1-1, with 10 bases identical to TRBD1. The CDR3 runs 17 residues. The V gene end was trimmed by 0 bases and the J gene end by 7 bases; junction bases not matched to a gene: 11. Germline V CDR1 and CDR2: LGHNT, FRNRAP. Here the CDR3 reads CASGLVRNRDRGNEAFF. The CDR3, as DNA: TGTGCTAGTGGTTTGGTAAGGAACCGGGACAGGGGTAATGAAGCTTTCTTT.

V and J are TRBV7-8 and TRBJ2-1, with 10 bases that match TRBD1. The CDR3 spans 14 residues. CDR1 SGHVS and CDR2 FQNEAQ come from the germline V gene. With V trimmed by 5 bases and J by 7 bases, 5 bases remained unmatched. In nucleotides, the CDR3 is TGTGCCAGCAGCGTGACAGGGGGCTGGAATGAGCAGTTCTTC. This gives the protein CASSVTGGWNEQFF.

CDR3 nucleotide sequence: TGTGCCAGCAGCGAACTCCCGGGACAGGGAGTGGGCCAAGAGACCCAGTACTTC. Amino acids: CASSELPGQGVGQETQYF. The chain uses TRBV9 and TRBJ2-5; TRBD1 agrees at 9 bases. V shed 3 bases and J 1 base; nucleotides not matched to a gene: 13. The CDR3 covers 18 residues. Per the germline V gene, CDR1 is SGDLS and CDR2 is YYNGEE.

The chain has TRBV30 and TRBJ1-4; 7 bases agree with TRBD1. The CDR3 is 17 amino acids. Per the germline V gene, CDR1 is GTSNPN and CDR2 is SVGIG (reference sequence). V dropped 2 bases and J dropped 0; count of bases not matched to a gene: 9. DNA for the CDR3: TGTGCCTGGAGTCTCTCCCCGACAGGGACAACTAATGAAAAACTGTTTTTT. Translating it yields CAWSLSPTGTTNEKLFF. The whole variable domain, remainder taken from reference TRBV30 and TRBJ1-4, is SQTIHQWPATLVQPVGSPLSLECTVEGTSNPNLYWYRQAAGRGLQLLFYSVGIGQISSEVPQNLSASRPQDRQFILSSKKLLLSDSGFYLCAWSLSPTGTTNEKLFFGSGTQLSVL.

This clone was found a few times. The genes are TRBV7-9 and TRBJ2-7, with D perhaps matching TRBD2 (5 bases). Germline V gene data show CDR1 as SEHNR and CDR2 as FQNEAQ (reference sequence). The CDR3 totals 10 residues. V gave up 8 bases and J gave up 4 bases, with 6 bases separating them. For the CDR3, the DNA is TGTGCCAGCGGGGAGTACGAGCAGTACTTC. Translation gives CASGEYEQYF.

The sample holds a few counts of this clone. CDR3 DNA: TGTGCCAGCAGCTTAGCTTCGGGACAGGGGATCCGACAAGAGACCCAGTACTTC. This sequence encodes CASSLASGQGIRQETQYF. The J gene is TRBJ2-5, the V gene TRBV7-2, with 10 bases identical to TRBD1. CDR1 is SGHTA, CDR2 FQGNSA, per germline. This CDR3 region has 18 residues. The V and J ends lost 0 bases and 2 bases, in that order; junction bases with no gene match: 9.

V usage is TRBV11-2 and J usage is TRBJ2-3, with 14 positions matching TRBD2. Germline CDR1 is SGHAT and CDR2 is FQNNGV. Germline trimming cut 0 bases from V and 10 bases from J; bases unmatched to any gene: 6. This CDR3 region has 16 residues. CDR3: CASSLDPGLAGVAQYF. In DNA form, the CDR3 reads TGTGCCAGCAGCTTAGATCCGGGACTAGCGGGAGTGGCGCAGTATTTT.

The gene calls are TRBV5-1 and TRBJ2-7; 13 nucleotides match TRBD2. The length of the CDR3 is 15 residues. Germline-derived CDR1 and CDR2 are SGHRS and YFSETQ. With 7 bases clipped from V and 4 bases from J, the junction kept 8 bases outside the gene matches. The CDR3 nucleotides are TGCGCCAGCTCCTTAGGACTAGCGGGAGTTTACGAGCAGTACTTC. Encoded protein: CASSLGLAGVYEQYF.

The chain combines TRBV4-1 with TRBJ2-1; D is ambiguous. Trimming stripped 3 bases from V and 5 bases from J, with 5 bases between. This CDR3 comprises 12 residues. In germline, CDR1 is MGHRA, CDR2 YSYEKL. In nucleotides, the CDR3 is TGCGCCAGCAGCCAGGAGAACAATGAGCAGTTCTTC. Translation: CASSQENNEQFF.

In nucleotides, the CDR3 is TGTGCCAGCAGCTTAGGTTTGGCAGGGGGGAGTTTGGATGGCTACACCTTC. It codes for CASSLGLAGGSLDGYTF. The genes are TRBV13 and TRBJ1-2, with 7 bases fitting TRBD1. This CDR3 has 17 residues. Per the germline V gene, CDR1 is PRHDT and CDR2 is FYEKMQ (reference sequence). V shed 0 bases, J shed 6 bases, and the junction held 13 bases outside the gene matches.

The chain is built from TRBV19 and TRBJ1-2; D unclear. The CDR3 spans 14 residues. Per germline, CDR1 LNHDA and CDR2 SQIVND (reference sequence). V was shortened by 6 bases and J by 5 bases, with 16 bases between the two germline ends. The chain's CDR3 is CASRAEASRYGYTF. The CDR3 DNA follows: TGTGCCAGTAGAGCGGAGGCCTCGAGGTATGGCTACACCTTC.

The chain uses TRBV12-5 and TRBJ1-2; 10 bases align to TRBD1. V lost 0 bases to trimming and J lost 2 bases; unmatched junction nucleotides: 3. The CDR3 has 16 residues. CDR1 and CDR2 (germline): LGHNT, FRNRAP. The CDR3 here is CASGLVVGQGNYGYTF. The CDR3 region has the DNA TGTGCTAGTGGTTTGGTCGTGGGACAGGGGAACTATGGCTACACCTTC.

CDR3 nucleotide sequence: TGTGCCAGCAGCCAGACTAGCGGGGACCGCTACAATGAGCAGTTCTTC. Its protein is CASSQTSGDRYNEQFF. The chain has TRBV11-3 and TRBJ2-1; TRBD2 aligns across 11 bases. Unmatched junction bases numbered 6, after V lost 5 bases and J lost 3 bases. Germline V gene lookup returns CDR1 SGHNT and CDR2 YENEEA. The CDR3 totals 16 residues.